One sample yielded the 7 T cell receptor beta chains listed below, sequenced in a study of blood T cells in healthy people across ages. The second PCR ran about 6 to 11 cycles with a sample-barcoded 5' primer and J-beta primers. TCRdb re-called the 5' RACE reads with MiXCR, one entry per CDR3 protein. The table lists under 1,000,000 distinct CDR3 sequences, 35% to 40% of them singletons. Sequencing was carried out using blood. These TCRs come from a man aged 18 to 30 in good health.

This clonotype was counted between two and nine times. This chain uses TRBV7-3 with TRBJ2-2; D may be TRBD1 (6 bases). The V gene's germline CDR1 is SGHTA and CDR2 FQGTGA. Trimming shortened V by 5 bases and J by 5 bases, and 12 bases separated the two germline ends. The CDR3 covers 14 residues. The CDR3 sequence is CASSLKQGTGELFF. DNA of the CDR3: TGTGCCAGCAGCCTTAAACAGGGAACCGGGGAGCTGTTTTTT. Using reference TRBV7-3 and TRBJ2-2 for the parts outside the CDR3, the full variable domain is GAGVSQTPSNKVTEKGKYVELRCDPISGHTALYWYRQSLGQGPEFLIYFQGTGAADDSGLPNDRFFAVRPEGSVSTLKIQRTERGDSAVYLCASSLKQGTGELFFGEGSRLTVL.

Only a few counts were recorded for this clonotype. The chain recombines TRBV6-2 or TRBV6-3 with TRBJ1-2; D may be TRBD1 (5 bases). With 6 bases removed from V and 3 bases from J, the gap between germline ends came to 11 bases. The V gene's germline CDR1 is MNHEY and CDR2 SVGEGT. The CDR3 sequence is 13 residues long. This CDR3 is CASRRGQHYGYTF. The CDR3, as DNA: TGTGCCAGCAGAAGAGGACAACACTATGGCTACACCTTC.

This clonotype was counted only a few times. The genes are TRBV20-1 and TRBJ2-1; D ambiguous. V lost 6 bases and J 7 bases, leaving 16 bases between the germline ends. Germline V gene lookup returns CDR1 DFQATT and CDR2 SNEGSKA (reference sequence). The CDR3 sequence is 13 residues long. The CDR3 nucleotides read TGCAGTGCCCGGGCCCTGGCTGGAAATGAGCAGTTCTTC. Its protein is CSARALAGNEQFF.

About this clonotype: The limits of the CDR3 on the DNA are not certain, so only TCRdb's listed CDR3 is given. CDR3: CASTKVGQGAYEQYF. The chain uses TRBV21-1 and TRBJ2-4; the table's D gene call, TRBD1, was not cross checked with the DNA. TRBV21-1 is flagged as a pseudogene. Including both end residues, the CDR3 is 15 amino acids long.

The genes are TRBV2 and TRBJ2-3; 7 bases agree with TRBD1. In germline, CDR1 is SNHLY, CDR2 FYNNEI. This CDR3 spans 16 amino acids. Losses at the gene ends were 6 bases for V and 2 bases for J; bases not matched to a gene: 11. The CDR3 here is CASSYTGTEATDTQYF. CDR3 in DNA: TGTGCCAGCAGCTACACCGGGACAGAGGCCACAGATACGCAGTATTTT.

This clonotype has a handful of counts. A read error may produce the germline difference seen at one junction end. V usage is TRBV10-3 and J usage is TRBJ2-5, with a weak D call TRBD1 (5 bases). Looked up from germline, CDR1 is ENHRY and CDR2 is SYGVKD. The CDR3 is made up of 15 amino acids. The CDR3 coding sequence is TGTACCATCAGGGTTGATAAATTTGGCCAAGAGACCCAGTACTTC. Amino acid sequence: CTIRVDKFGQETQYF.

The chain uses TRBV27 and TRBJ2-7, with D possibly matching TRBD1 (5 bases). The tail of the sequence fits TRBJ2-5 better, so the J call may be wrong. This CDR3 contains 14 residues. CDR1 and CDR2 (germline): MNHEY, SMNVEV (reference sequence). The CDR3 loop is CASSLLDKGETQYF. CDR3 DNA sequence: TGTGCCAGCAGTTTACTAGATAAGGGGGAGACCCAGTACTTC.